This entry lists 13 T cell receptor beta chains sequenced from one sample in a study of shared clonotypes between healthy human individuals. Using immunoSEQ multiplex PCR, the repertoire was profiled, and TCRdb retains in-frame clones only, with some absent. This sample has approximately 2.5 million clones, with 85% to 95% found just once. Sequencing was carried out using naive CD4+ T cells sorted from blood. Indicated subset: CD45RA+ positively selected. The origin of the receptors is a man younger than 30 in good health.

The chain combines TRBV7-2 with TRBJ2-3; TRBD2 matches 10 bases. V gave up 5 bases and J gave up 3 bases; unmatched junction bases: 5. Per the germline V gene, CDR1 is SGHTA and CDR2 is FQGNSA. The CDR3 extends over 15 amino acids. The CDR3 sequence is CASSPSGSPTDTQYF. DNA of the CDR3: TGTGCCAGCAGCCCTAGCGGGAGCCCGACAGATACGCAGTATTTT.

The gene calls are TRBV15 and TRBJ1-2, with TRBD1 matching over 7 bases. This CDR3 has 14 residues. Germline V gene sequence: CDR1 LNHNV, CDR2 YYDKDF (reference sequence). V trimming: 4 bases; J trimming: 8 bases; junction bases outside the gene matches: 10. The CDR3: CATSMEQGMRGYTF. CDR3 coding DNA: TGTGCCACCAGCATGGAACAGGGGATGAGAGGCTACACCTTC.

This clone was seen a single time. The chain links TRBV10-3 to TRBJ2-7; 15 nucleotides agree with TRBD2. This CDR3 has 17 residues. V dropped 10 bases and J dropped 3; count of bases not matched to a gene: 13. In germline, CDR1 is ENHRY, CDR2 SYGVKD. CDR3 sequence reads: CATLSGTSGGQIYEQYF. The CDR3 DNA is TGTGCCACCCTTTCCGGGACTAGCGGGGGGCAGATCTACGAGCAGTACTTC.

This clone was seen just once. J is TRBJ2-2 and V is TRBV5-1; TRBD1 agrees at 8 bases. This CDR3 is 16 amino acids long. Germline CDR1 reads SGHRS; CDR2 reads YFSETQ. The V segment lost 5 bases and the J segment 6 bases; nucleotides outside the gene matches: 12. DNA for the CDR3: TGCGCCAGCAGTTACCAGGGGGCGCGGAGATCCGGGGAGCTGTTTTTT. Amino acid sequence: CASSYQGARRSGELFF.

The chain uses TRBV6-1 and TRBJ1-1; 11 bases are shared with TRBD1. Germline V gives CDR1 MNHNS, CDR2 SASEGT. V dropped 5 bases and J dropped 7; count of bases not matched to a gene: 9. CDR3 length equals 15 residues. The CDR3 protein is CASSHRDRGLGEAFF. CDR3 coding DNA: TGTGCCAGCAGTCACCGGGACAGGGGGTTGGGTGAAGCTTTCTTT.

The rearrangement uses TRBV21-1 and TRBJ1-1; the D segment call TRBD1 is taken from the table without a DNA check. TRBV21-1 is noted as a pseudogene. The CDR3 loop spans 19 amino acids. In DNA, the CDR3 is TGTGCCAGCAACCCTCCCCATCGCTCGGGACACATAGCGAGGACTGAAGCTTTCTTT. Translating it yields CASNPPHRSGHIARTEAFF.

This chain connects TRBV20-1 to TRBJ1-2; D remains unclear. V lost 6 bases, J lost 4 bases, and 9 bases lay in between. The CDR3 is made up of 11 amino acids. The germline V gene encodes CDR1 DFQATT and CDR2 SNEGSKA (reference sequence). The CDR3 loop reads CSALDPYGYTF. In DNA, the CDR3 is TGCAGTGCCCTCGACCCCTATGGCTACACCTTC.

The chain is built from TRBV5-6 and TRBJ2-3; D remains unclear. Germline assignment: CDR1 SGHDT and CDR2 YYEEEE. The CDR3 length is 12 residues. The V end lost 1 base, the J end lost 7 bases, and 7 bases lay between the germline ends. The DNA for the CDR3 is TGTGCCAGCAGCTTGTTCCAGAATACGCAGTATTTT. This translates into CASSLFQNTQYF.

This sequence joins TRBV30 and TRBJ1-5, with D hard to call. V dropped 1 base and J dropped 4 bases, with 11 bases sitting between them. The CDR3 loop spans 14 amino acids. CDR1 and CDR2 (germline): GTSNPN, SVGIG (reference sequence). CDR3 nucleotide sequence: TGTGCCTGGAGTGAGAAGGGATCAAATCAGCCCCAGCATTTT. Translation gives CAWSEKGSNQPQHF.

The chain recombines TRBV28 with TRBJ1-6; D gene ambiguous. The germline V gene has CDR1 MDHEN and CDR2 SYDVKM. V was pared by 8 bases and J by 0 bases, with 11 bases between. CDR3 size: 15 residues. The CDR3 sequence is CASVEYSSYNSPLHF. The CDR3 region has the DNA TGTGCCAGCGTCGAATATAGCTCCTATAATTCACCCCTCCACTTT.

The chain carries TRBV20-1 and TRBJ1-6; D remains unclear. CDR3 length: 11 amino acids. The V gene lost 2 bases and the J gene lost 17 bases, with 13 bases spanning the gap. Germline-derived CDR1 and CDR2 are DFQATT and SNEGSKA (reference sequence). As DNA, the CDR3 is TGCAGTGCTAGAACCCCCGGGGAGGTCCACTTT. Protein product: CSARTPGEVHF.

The J gene is TRBJ2-1, the V gene TRBV5-1; weak D call: TRBD2 (7 bases). Germline loops: CDR1 SGHRS, CDR2 YFSETQ. The CDR3 totals 15 residues. V was shortened by 4 bases and J by 4 bases, with 15 bases between the two germline ends. As DNA, the CDR3 is TGCGCCAGCAGCCAGCCGGGGGGCCCTTACAATGAGCAGTTCTTC. Its protein product is CASSQPGGPYNEQFF.

The V gene is TRBV2, the J gene TRBJ2-2, with D perhaps matching TRBD2 (5 bases). Trimming cost V 8 bases and J 2 bases, with 24 bases left between them. There are 18 residues in the CDR3. Germline lookup yields CDR1 SNHLY and CDR2 FYNNEI. CDR3 bases: TGTGCCAGCTCCTTCACCACTAGGCGGCAGGCTAACACCGGGGAGCTGTTTTTT. Residues: CASSFTTRRQANTGELFF.